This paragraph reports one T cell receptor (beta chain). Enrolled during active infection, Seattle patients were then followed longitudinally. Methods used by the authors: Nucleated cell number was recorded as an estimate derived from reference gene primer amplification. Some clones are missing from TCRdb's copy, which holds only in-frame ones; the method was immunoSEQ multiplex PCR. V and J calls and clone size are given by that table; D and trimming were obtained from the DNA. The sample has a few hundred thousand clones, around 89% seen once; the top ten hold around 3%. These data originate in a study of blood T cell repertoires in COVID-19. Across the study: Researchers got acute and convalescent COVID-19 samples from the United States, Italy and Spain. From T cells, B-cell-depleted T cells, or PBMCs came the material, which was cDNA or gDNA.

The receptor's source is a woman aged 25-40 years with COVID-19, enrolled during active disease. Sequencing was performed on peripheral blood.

The CDR3 DNA reads TGTGCCAGCAGTTGGGACTTGGGGAATTCACCCCTCCACTTT. This sequence encodes CASSWDLGNSPLHF. The chain recombines TRBV6-5 with TRBJ1-6; perhaps TRBD1 as D (5 bases). CDR1 MNHEY and CDR2 SVGAGI come from the germline V gene. Trimming pared 4 bases from V and 7 bases from J, leaving 11 bases between. This CDR3 comprises 14 residues.